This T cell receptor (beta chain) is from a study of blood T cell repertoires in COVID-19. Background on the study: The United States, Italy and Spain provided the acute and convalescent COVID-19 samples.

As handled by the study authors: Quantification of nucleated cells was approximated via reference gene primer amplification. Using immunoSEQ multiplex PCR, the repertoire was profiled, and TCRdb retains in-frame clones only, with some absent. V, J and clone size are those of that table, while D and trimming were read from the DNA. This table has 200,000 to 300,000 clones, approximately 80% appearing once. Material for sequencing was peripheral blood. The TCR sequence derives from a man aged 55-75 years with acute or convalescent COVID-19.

This chain's CDR3 is CASSTRQGSSYEQYF. Here the CDR3 DNA reads TGTGCCAGTAGCACCCGACAGGGGAGCTCCTACGAGCAGTACTTC. The chain is built from TRBV19 and TRBJ2-7; 8 bases fit TRBD1. The CDR3 spans 15 residues. Germline values: CDR1 LNHDA, CDR2 SQIVND (reference sequence). The J segment lost 0 bases and the V segment lost 6 bases, leaving 7 bases of the junction unmatched. The full variable domain, its missing parts supplied by reference TRBV19 and TRBJ2-7, is DGGITQSPKYLFRKEGQNVTLSCEQNLNHDAMYWYRQDPGQGLRLIYYSQIVNDFQKGDIAEGYSVSREKKESFPLTVTSAQKNPTAFYLCASSTRQGSSYEQYFGPGTRLTVT.